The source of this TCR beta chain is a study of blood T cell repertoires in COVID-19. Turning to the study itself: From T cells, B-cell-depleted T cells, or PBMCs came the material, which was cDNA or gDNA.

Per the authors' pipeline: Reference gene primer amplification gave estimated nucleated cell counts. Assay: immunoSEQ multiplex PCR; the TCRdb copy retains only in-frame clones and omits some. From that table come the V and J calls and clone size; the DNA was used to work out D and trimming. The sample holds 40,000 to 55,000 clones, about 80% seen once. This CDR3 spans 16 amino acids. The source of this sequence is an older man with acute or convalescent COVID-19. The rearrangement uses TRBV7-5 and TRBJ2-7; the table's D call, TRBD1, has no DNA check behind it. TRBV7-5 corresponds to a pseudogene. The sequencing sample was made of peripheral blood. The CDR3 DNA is TGTGCCAGAAGCTTAATTGGCGAGACACCCTTGTCTGAGCAGTACTTC. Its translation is CARSLIGETPLSEQYF.